This T cell receptor beta chain was identified in a study of blood T cell repertoires in COVID-19 (dated by TCRdb to the early 2020s). The study in broad terms: Samples from collaborators originated in the United States, Italy and Spain and spanned both the acute and convalescent phases of COVID-19. The material from the prospective study consisted of cDNA or gDNA derived from T cells, B-cell-depleted T cells, or PBMCs. The dataset comprised deeply sampled blood TCRbeta repertoires from subjects exposed to, actively infected with, or recovered from COVID-19. The repertoires were released in a freely available public database intended as a resource for research on the immune response to SARS-CoV-2. The samples were drawn from two sources: the first 160 participants of the ongoing ImmuneRACE study, and 950 to 1,500 subjects contributed by 6 global collaborators. The sample metadata nearly always contained a de-identified subject ID, COVID-19 status, age in years and sex. Where available, HLA class I and class II types were obtained from metadata supplied by the sample provider rather than from assay-based typing. Broader findings and caveats from the paper: The amount of clinical and demographic metadata varied by source and participant and was provided uncurated.

Including cysteine and phenylalanine, the CDR3 has 16 amino acids. Here the CDR3 DNA is all that survives: 48 bases in frame from base 1. CDR1 and CDR2 were assigned from the germline V gene as KGHDR and SFDVKD. The junction shows trimming of 3 bases on V and 10 bases on J, and the gene matches do not reach 8 bases of it. The immunoSEQ Assay, a bias-controlled multiplex PCR, was used to amplify TCRbeta CDR3 regions from genomic DNA. On the authors' methods: Within the assay, amplification of reference gene primers was used to estimate how many nucleated cells each sample contained. Sequence reads were collapsed and filtered to measure the absolute abundance of every unique TCRbeta CDR3 rearrangement. For each sample, productive Simpson clonality was calculated as the square root of Simpson's diversity index across productive rearrangements. TCRdb provides this immuneACCESS table in a form limited to in-frame rearrangements. Some clones are lacking; in checked studies, under half of them reflect an unresolved V gene, and why the rest are absent is not known. The V and J calls and clone size come from that table; D and trimming were worked out from the DNA. The sample table lists around 280,000 clones, approximately 90% of them with a count of one. Under 7% of the sample comes from the top ten.

In the prospective study, participants were about 18 to 100 years old, resided in fewer than 25 geographic areas of the United States, and were enrolled through a virtual design. Cohort assignment in the prospective study relied on participant-reported clinical history from a screening survey and a study questionnaire. ImmuneRACE Cohort 3 recovered participants were defined by two consecutive negative NP/OP PCR tests, healthcare professional clearance, or symptom resolution. Mobile phlebotomists in the prospective study collected whole blood, serum and a nasopharyngeal or oropharyngeal swab from every participant. Participants in the prospective study had the option to provide additional blood draws and questionnaires over a roughly 2-month period. Before DNA extraction, prospective study blood samples were shipped either frozen or at room temperature. Worth noting for this clone: It has no known antigen specificity. No base quality information exists; no much larger clone differs at one position.

The specimen sequenced was PBMCs or T cells enriched from blood (not recorded which). The source is a woman in her forties who had recovered from COVID-19. In this chain, TRBV24-1 is recombined with TRBJ2-1, and TRBD2 matches 13 of the central bases. CDR3 reads: CATSDIGLAGVNEQFF. The nucleotide sequence reads as follows: TGTGCCACCAGTGATATCGGACTAGCGGGAGTAAACGAGCAGTTCTTC.